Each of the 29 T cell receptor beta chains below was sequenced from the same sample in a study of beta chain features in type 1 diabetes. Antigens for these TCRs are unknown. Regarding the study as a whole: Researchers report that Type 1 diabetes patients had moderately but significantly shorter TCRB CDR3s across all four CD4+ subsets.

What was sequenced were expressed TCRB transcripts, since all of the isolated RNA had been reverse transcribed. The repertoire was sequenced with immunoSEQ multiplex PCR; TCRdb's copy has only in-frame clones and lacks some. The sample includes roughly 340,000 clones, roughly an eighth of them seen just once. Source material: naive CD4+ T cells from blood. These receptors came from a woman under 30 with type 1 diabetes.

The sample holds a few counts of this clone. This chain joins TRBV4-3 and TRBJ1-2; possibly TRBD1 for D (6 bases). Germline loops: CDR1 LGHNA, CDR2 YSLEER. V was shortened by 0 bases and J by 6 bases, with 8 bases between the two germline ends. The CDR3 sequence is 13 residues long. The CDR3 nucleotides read TGCGCCAGCAGCCAAGACAGGACAGATGGCTACACCTTC. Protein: CASSQDRTDGYTF.

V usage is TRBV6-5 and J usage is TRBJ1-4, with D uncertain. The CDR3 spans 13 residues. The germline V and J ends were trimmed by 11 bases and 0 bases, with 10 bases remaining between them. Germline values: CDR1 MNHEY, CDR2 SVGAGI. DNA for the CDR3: TGTGCCTCCAGGCGGGCAACTAATGAAAAACTGTTTTTT. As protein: CASRRATNEKLFF.

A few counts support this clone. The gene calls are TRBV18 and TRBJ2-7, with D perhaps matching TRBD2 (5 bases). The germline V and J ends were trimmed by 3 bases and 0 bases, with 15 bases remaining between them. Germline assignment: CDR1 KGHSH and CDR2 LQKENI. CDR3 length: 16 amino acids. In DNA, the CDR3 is TGTGCCAGCTCACCCGCCGGAAAGCGGAGCTCCTACGAGCAGTACTTC. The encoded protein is CASSPAGKRSSYEQYF.

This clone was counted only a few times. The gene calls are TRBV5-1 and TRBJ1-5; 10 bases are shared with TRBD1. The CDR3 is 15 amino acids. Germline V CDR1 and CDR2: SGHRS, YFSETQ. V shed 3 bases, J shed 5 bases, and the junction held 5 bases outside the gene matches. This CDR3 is CASSSTGTGDQPQHF. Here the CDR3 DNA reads TGCGCCAGCAGCTCGACCGGGACAGGGGATCAGCCCCAGCATTTT. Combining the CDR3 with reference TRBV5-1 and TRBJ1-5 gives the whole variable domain KAGVTQTPRYLIKTRGQQVTLSCSPISGHRSVSWYQQTPGQGLQFLFEYFSETQRNKGNFPGRFSGRQFSNSRSEMNVSTLELGDSALYLCASSSTGTGDQPQHFGDGTRLSIL.

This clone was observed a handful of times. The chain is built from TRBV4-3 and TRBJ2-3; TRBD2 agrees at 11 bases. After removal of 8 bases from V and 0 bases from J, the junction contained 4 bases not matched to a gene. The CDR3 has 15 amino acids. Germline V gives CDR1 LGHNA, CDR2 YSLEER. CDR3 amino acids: CASRRLAGSTDTQYF. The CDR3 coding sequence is TGCGCCAGCCGACGACTAGCGGGGAGCACAGATACGCAGTATTTT.

In nucleotides, the CDR3 is TGTGCCAGCGGCAAAAACAGGCTGTCCTACAATGAGCAGTTCTTC. Its protein product is CASGKNRLSYNEQFF. The chain couples TRBV7-9 to TRBJ2-1, with D maybe TRBD1 (5 bases). V lost 8 bases and J lost 1, with 15 bases in between. Germline V gene sequence: CDR1 SEHNR, CDR2 FQNEAQ (reference sequence). The CDR3 is made up of 15 amino acids. Using reference TRBV7-9 and TRBJ2-1 for the parts outside the CDR3, the full variable domain is DTGVSQNPRHKITKRGQNVTFRCDPISEHNRLYWYRQTLGQGPEFLTYFQNEAQLEKSRLLSDRFSAERPKGSFSTLEIQRTEQGDSAMYLCASGKNRLSYNEQFFGPGTRLTVL.

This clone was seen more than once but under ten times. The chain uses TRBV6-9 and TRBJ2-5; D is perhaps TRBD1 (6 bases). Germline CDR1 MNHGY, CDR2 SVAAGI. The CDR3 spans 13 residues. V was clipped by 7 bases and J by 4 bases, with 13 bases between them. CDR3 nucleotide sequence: TGTGCCAGCAAAGGGACACCCCCAGAGACCCAGTACTTC. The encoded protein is CASKGTPPETQYF.

In DNA, the CDR3 is TGTGCCAGTAGTACTAGCGGGAGGACCCCCTACAATGAGCAGTTCTTC. Its protein product is CASSTSGRTPYNEQFF. The chain is built from TRBV19 and TRBJ2-1, with 11 bases lining up with TRBD2. This CDR3 region has 16 residues. Trimming removed 4 bases from V and 2 bases from J; junction bases left unmatched: 4. The germline gives CDR1 LNHDA, CDR2 SQIVND (reference sequence).

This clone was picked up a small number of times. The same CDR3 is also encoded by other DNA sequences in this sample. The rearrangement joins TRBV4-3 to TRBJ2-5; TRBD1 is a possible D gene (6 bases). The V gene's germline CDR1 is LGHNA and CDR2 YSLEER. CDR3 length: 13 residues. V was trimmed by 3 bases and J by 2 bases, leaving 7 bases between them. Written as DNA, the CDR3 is TGCGCCAGCAGCCAGACAGGTCAAGAGACCCAGTACTTC. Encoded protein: CASSQTGQETQYF.

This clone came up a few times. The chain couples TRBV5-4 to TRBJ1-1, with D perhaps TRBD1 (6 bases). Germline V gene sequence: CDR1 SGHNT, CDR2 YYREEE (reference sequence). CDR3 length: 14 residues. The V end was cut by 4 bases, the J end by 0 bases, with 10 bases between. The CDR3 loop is CASSHTGMNTEAFF. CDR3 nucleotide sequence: TGTGCCAGCAGCCATACAGGGATGAACACTGAAGCTTTCTTT.

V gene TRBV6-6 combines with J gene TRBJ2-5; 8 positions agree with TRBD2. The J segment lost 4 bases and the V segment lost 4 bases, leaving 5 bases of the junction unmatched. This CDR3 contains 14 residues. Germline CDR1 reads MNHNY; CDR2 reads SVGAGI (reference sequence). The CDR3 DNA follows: TGTGCCAGCAGTTTTTCGGGGGGGACAGAGACCCAGTACTTC. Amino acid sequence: CASSFSGGTETQYF.

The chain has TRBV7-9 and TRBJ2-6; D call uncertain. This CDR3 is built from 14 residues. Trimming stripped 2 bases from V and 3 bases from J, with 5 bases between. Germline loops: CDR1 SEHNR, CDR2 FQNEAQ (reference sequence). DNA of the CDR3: TGTGCCAGCAGCTTATCGGGTGGGGCCAACGTCCTGACTTTC. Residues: CASSLSGGANVLTF.

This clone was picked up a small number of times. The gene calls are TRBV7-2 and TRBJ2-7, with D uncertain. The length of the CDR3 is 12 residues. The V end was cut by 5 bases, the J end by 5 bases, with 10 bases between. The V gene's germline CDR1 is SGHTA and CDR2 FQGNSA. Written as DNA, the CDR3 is TGTGCCAGCAGCCAAGACACGAACGAGCAGTACTTC. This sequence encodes CASSQDTNEQYF.

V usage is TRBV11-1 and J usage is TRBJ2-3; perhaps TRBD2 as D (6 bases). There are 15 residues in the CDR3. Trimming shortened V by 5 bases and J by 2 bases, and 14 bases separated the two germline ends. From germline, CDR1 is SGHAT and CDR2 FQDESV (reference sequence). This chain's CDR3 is CASSPSGGITDTQYF. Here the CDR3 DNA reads TGTGCCAGCAGCCCGTCGGGCGGGATCACAGATACGCAGTATTTT.

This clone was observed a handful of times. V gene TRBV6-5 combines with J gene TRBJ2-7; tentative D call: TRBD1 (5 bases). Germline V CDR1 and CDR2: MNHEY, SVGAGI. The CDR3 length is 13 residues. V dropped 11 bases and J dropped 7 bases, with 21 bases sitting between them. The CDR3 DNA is TGTGCCTGCGCGGTAACGCAAAGGGGAGAGCAGTACTTC. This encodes CACAVTQRGEQYF.

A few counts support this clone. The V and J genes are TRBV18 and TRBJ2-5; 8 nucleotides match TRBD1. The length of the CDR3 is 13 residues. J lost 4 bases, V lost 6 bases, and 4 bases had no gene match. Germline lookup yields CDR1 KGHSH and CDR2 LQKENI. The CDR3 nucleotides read TGTGCCAGCTCGTCAACAGGGGGAGAGACCCAGTACTTC. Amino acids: CASSSTGGETQYF.

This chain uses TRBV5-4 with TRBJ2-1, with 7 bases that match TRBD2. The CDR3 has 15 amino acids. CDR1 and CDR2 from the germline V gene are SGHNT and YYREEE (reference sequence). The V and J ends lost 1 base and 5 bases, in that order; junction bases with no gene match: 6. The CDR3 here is CASSLREGLDNEQFF. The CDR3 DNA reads TGTGCCAGCAGCTTGAGGGAGGGCCTCGACAATGAGCAGTTCTTC.

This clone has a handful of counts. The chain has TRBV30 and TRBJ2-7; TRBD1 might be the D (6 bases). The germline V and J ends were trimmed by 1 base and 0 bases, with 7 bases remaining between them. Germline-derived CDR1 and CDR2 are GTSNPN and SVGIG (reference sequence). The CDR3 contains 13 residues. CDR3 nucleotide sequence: TGTGCCTGGAGTGCAGGGGCCTCCTACGAGCAGTACTTC. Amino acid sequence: CAWSAGASYEQYF. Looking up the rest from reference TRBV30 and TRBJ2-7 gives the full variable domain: SQTIHQWPATLVQPVGSPLSLECTVEGTSNPNLYWYRQAAGRGLQLLFYSVGIGQISSEVPQNLSASRPQDRQFILSSKKLLLSDSGFYLCAWSAGASYEQYFGPGTRLTVT.

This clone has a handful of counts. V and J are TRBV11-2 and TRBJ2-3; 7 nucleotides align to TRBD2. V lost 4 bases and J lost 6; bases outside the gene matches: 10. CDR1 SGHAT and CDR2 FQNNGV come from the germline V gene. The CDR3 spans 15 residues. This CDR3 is CASSSGPGGRDTQYF. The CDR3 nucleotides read TGTGCCAGCAGCTCCGGCCCGGGGGGTCGGGATACGCAGTATTTT.

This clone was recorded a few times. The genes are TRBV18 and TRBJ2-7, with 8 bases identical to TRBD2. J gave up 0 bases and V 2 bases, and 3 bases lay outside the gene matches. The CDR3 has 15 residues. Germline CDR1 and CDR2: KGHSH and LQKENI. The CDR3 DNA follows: TGTGCCAGCTCACCATGGAGCGGGGGCTCCTACGAGCAGTACTTC. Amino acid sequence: CASSPWSGGSYEQYF.

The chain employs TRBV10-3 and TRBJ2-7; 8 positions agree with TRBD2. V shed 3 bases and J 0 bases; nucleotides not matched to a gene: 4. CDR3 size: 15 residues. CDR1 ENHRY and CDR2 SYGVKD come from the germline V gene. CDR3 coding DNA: TGTGCCATCAGTGAACTAGCGGCCCCCTCCTACGAGCAGTACTTC. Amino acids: CAISELAAPSYEQYF.

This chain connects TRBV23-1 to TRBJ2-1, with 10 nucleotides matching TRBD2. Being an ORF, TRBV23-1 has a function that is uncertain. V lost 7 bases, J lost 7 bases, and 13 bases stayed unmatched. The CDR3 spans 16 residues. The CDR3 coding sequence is TGCGCCAGCACCGTACCGGGACTAGCGCCACAAAATGAGCAGTTCTTC. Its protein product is CASTVPGLAPQNEQFF.

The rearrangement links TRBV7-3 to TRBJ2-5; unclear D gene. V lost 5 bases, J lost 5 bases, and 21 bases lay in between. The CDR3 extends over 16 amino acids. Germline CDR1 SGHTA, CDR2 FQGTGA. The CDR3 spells CASSKTAHGQAETQYF. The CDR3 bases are TGTGCCAGCAGCAAAACAGCTCATGGGCAGGCCGAGACCCAGTACTTC.

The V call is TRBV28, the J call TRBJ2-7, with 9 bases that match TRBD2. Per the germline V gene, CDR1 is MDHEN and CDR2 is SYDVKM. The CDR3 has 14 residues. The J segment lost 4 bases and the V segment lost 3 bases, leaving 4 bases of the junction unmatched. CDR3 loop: CASSFWTSVYEQYF. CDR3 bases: TGTGCCAGCAGTTTTTGGACTAGCGTTTACGAGCAGTACTTC.

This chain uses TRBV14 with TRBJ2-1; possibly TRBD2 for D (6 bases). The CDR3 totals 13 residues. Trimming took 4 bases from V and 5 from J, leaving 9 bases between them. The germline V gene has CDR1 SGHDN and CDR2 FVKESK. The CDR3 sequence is CASSRSGHNEQFF. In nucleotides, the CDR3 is TGTGCCAGCAGCCGTAGCGGCCACAATGAGCAGTTCTTC. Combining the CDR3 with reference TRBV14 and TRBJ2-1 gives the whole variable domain EAGVTQFPSHSVIEKGQTVTLRCDPISGHDNLYWYRRVMGKEIKFLLHFVKESKQDESGMPNNRFLAERTGGTYSTLKVQPAELEDSGVYFCASSRSGHNEQFFGPGTRLTVL.

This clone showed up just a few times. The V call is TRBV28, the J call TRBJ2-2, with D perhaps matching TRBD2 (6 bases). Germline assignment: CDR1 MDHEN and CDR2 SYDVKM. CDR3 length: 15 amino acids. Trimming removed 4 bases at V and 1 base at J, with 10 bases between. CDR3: CASSSPGGNTGELFF. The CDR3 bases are TGTGCCAGCAGTTCACCCGGGGGGAACACCGGGGAGCTGTTTTTT.

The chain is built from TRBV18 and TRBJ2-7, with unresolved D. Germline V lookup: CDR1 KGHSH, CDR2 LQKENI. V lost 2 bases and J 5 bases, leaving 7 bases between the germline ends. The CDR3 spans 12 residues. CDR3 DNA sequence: TGTGCCAGCTCACCAATAGGAGACGAGCAGTACTTC. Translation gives CASSPIGDEQYF.

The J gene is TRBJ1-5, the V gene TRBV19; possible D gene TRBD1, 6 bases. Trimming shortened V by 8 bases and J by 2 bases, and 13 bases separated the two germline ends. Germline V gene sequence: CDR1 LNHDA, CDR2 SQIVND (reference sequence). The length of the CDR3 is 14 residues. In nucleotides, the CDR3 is TGTGCCAGTCAACAGGGTTTTGGCAATCAGCCCCAGCATTTT. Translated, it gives CASQQGFGNQPQHF.

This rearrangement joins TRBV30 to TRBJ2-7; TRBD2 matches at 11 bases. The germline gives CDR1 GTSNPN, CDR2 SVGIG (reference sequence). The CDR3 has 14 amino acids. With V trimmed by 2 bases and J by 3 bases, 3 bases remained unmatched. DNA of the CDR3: TGTGCCTGGAGTCCCGGGACTAGCGGCTACGAGCAGTACTTC. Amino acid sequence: CAWSPGTSGYEQYF.